Below, 22 T cell receptor beta chains from the same sample are listed, as sequenced in a study of cytomegalovirus exposure and HLA in healthy donors. The PCR was carried out with 60 Vbeta primers and 13 Jbeta primers. Data came from immunoSEQ multiplex PCR; TCRdb stores just in-frame clones and leaves some out. The data contain over 100,000 clones, roughly 73% of them singletons. The material sequenced was PBMCs. The receptors shown here come from a woman under 40 in good health and CMV-seronegative.

The rearrangement uses TRBV30 and TRBJ1-2; D gene ambiguous. Trimming took off 5 bases at V and 8 bases at J, with 21 bases between the two ends. CDR3 length equals 14 residues. Per germline, CDR1 GTSNPN and CDR2 SVGIG (reference sequence). The CDR3 DNA follows: TGTGCCTGGTCGCTTGCACGGTCATTGAGAGGCTACACCTTC. Its translation is CAWSLARSLRGYTF.

The V and J genes are TRBV2 and TRBJ1-2; no reliable D call. Trimming took off 4 bases at V and 8 bases at J, with 14 bases between the two ends. Germline V lookup: CDR1 SNHLY, CDR2 FYNNEI. The CDR3 is made up of 13 amino acids. The CDR3 nucleotides read TGTGCCAGCAGTGTTCGTCTCGACATAGGCTACACCTTC. Residues: CASSVRLDIGYTF. The variable domain in full, completed from reference TRBV2 and TRBJ1-2, reads EPEVTQTPSHQVTQMGQEVILRCVPISNHLYFYWYRQILGQKVEFLVSFYNNEISEKSEIFDDQFSVERPDGSNFTLKIRSTKLEDSAMYFCASSVRLDIGYTFGSGTRLTVV.

V and J are TRBV6-1 and TRBJ1-1; D is perhaps TRBD1 (5 bases). The V end lost 11 bases, the J end lost 8 bases, and 15 bases lay between the germline ends. CDR1 and CDR2 (germline): MNHNS, SASEGT. The CDR3 runs 11 residues. The CDR3 DNA reads as TGTGCCGGCCGAAGGGGTCTCGAAGCTTTCTTT. This sequence encodes CAGRRGLEAFF.

The chain carries TRBV7-9 and TRBJ1-1; D may be TRBD1 (6 bases). Germline V gene sequence: CDR1 SEHNR, CDR2 FQNEAQ (reference sequence). V lost 6 bases, J lost 2 bases, and 13 bases lay in between. The CDR3 loop spans 14 amino acids. This CDR3 reads CASRSPGTNTEAFF. CDR3 sequence (DNA): TGTGCCAGCAGATCGCCGGGGACAAACACTGAAGCTTTCTTT. The entire variable domain, with the rest obtained from reference TRBV7-9 and TRBJ1-1, is as follows: DTGVSQNPRHKITKRGQNVTFRCDPISEHNRLYWYRQTLGQGPEFLTYFQNEAQLEKSRLLSDRFSAERPKGSFSTLEIQRTEQGDSAMYLCASRSPGTNTEAFFGQGTRLTVV.

The rearrangement links TRBV7-9 to TRBJ1-2, with D hard to call. This CDR3 contains 13 residues. Germline assignment: CDR1 SEHNR and CDR2 FQNEAQ (reference sequence). V was trimmed by 3 bases and J by 4 bases, leaving 9 bases between them. Here the CDR3 reads CASSFTYAYGYTF. The CDR3 DNA reads as TGTGCCAGCAGCTTCACATACGCCTATGGCTACACCTTC.

The rearrangement uses TRBV6-1 and TRBJ1-5; D is ambiguous. Trimming cost V 5 bases and J 14 bases, with 19 bases left between them. CDR1 and CDR2 (germline): MNHNS, SASEGT. The CDR3 is 13 residues long. CDR3 nucleotide sequence: TGTGCCAGCAGTACAAGTTGGGAGTCAGAAAAGCATTTT. This sequence encodes CASSTSWESEKHF.

This rearrangement joins TRBV19 to TRBJ1-6, with a tentative D call TRBD1 (5 bases). The germline V gene encodes CDR1 LNHDA and CDR2 SQIVND (reference sequence). This CDR3 has 13 amino acids. Trimming took off 9 bases at V and 7 bases at J, with 13 bases between the two ends. CDR3 nucleotide sequence: TGTGCCAGCGGGGGGACCCGAAATTCACCCCTCCACTTT. The encoded protein is CASGGTRNSPLHF. Supplemented by reference TRBV19 and TRBJ1-6, the full variable domain reads DGGITQSPKYLFRKEGQNVTLSCEQNLNHDAMYWYRQDPGQGLRLIYYSQIVNDFQKGDIAEGYSVSREKKESFPLTVTSAQKNPTAFYLCASGGTRNSPLHFGNGTRLTVT.

The chain carries TRBV15 and TRBJ1-4; 8 nucleotides agree with TRBD1. The trim removed 4 bases at V and 6 bases at J, leaving 7 bases unmatched. CDR1 is LNHNV and CDR2 is YYDKDF in the germline V gene (reference sequence). The CDR3 has 15 residues. In DNA, the CDR3 is TGTGCCACCAGCAACCCCGGGACAGGCGATGAAAAACTGTTTTTT. This gives the protein CATSNPGTGDEKLFF.

The rearrangement links TRBV4-2 to TRBJ1-4, with a tentative D call TRBD1 (6 bases). Germline V gene data show CDR1 as LGHNA and CDR2 as YNFKEQ. V lost 1 base to trimming and J lost 4 bases, with 19 bases between them. CDR3 length: 18 amino acids. The CDR3 DNA follows: TGTGCCAGCAGCCAAGTTTATTTACAGGGAGGGGATAATGAAAAACTGTTTTTT. It encodes CASSQVYLQGGDNEKLFF.

V and J are TRBV6-6 and TRBJ2-7; 7 bases align to TRBD2. The CDR3 consists of 15 residues. The germline CDR1 and CDR2 sequences are MNHNY and SVGAGI (reference sequence). The ends lost 4 bases at V and 3 bases at J; junction bases unmatched: 9. CDR3 nucleotides: TGTGCCAGCAGTTCGGGATCACTAGCGATCTACGAGCAGTACTTC. Translating it yields CASSSGSLAIYEQYF.

The rearrangement uses TRBV5-6 and TRBJ1-2; D perhaps matches TRBD1 (5 bases). There are 15 residues in the CDR3. CDR1 and CDR2 from the germline V gene are SGHDT and YYEEEE. V lost 3 bases to trimming and J lost 2 bases, with 14 bases between them. The chain's CDR3 is CASSWGRTENYGYTF. The CDR3 bases are TGTGCCAGCAGCTGGGGGAGGACGGAGAACTATGGCTACACCTTC.

The rearrangement links TRBV27 to TRBJ2-5, with 8 bases matching TRBD2. Germline V CDR1 and CDR2: MNHEY, SMNVEV (reference sequence). V lost 6 bases and J lost 3; bases outside the gene matches: 6. CDR3 length equals 14 residues. Here the CDR3 DNA reads TGTGCCAGCAGGGTTAGCGGGGAGAAAGAGACCCAGTACTTC. This encodes CASRVSGEKETQYF.

The genes are TRBV5-1 and TRBJ1-2; the D gene is possibly TRBD1 (6 bases). This CDR3 contains 13 residues. Germline loops: CDR1 SGHRS, CDR2 YFSETQ. The V end lost 4 bases, the J end lost 5 bases, and 12 bases lay between the germline ends. The CDR3 nucleotides are TGCGCCAGCAGCCCCGGACAGCCATATGGCTACACCTTC. It specifies CASSPGQPYGYTF.

The gene calls are TRBV6-5 and TRBJ1-1; a possible D gene is TRBD1 (5 bases). In germline, CDR1 is MNHEY, CDR2 SVGAGI. Trimming shortened V by 0 bases and J by 7 bases, and 15 bases separated the two germline ends. This CDR3 spans 15 amino acids. The CDR3 region has the DNA TGTGCCAGCAGTTACTCCCTGGGGGGGTCCCGTGAAGCTTTCTTT. As protein: CASSYSLGGSREAFF.

This clone was seen just once. This chain links TRBV27 with TRBJ1-1; 7 bases match TRBD1. The CDR3 has 16 residues. Germline lookup yields CDR1 MNHEY and CDR2 SMNVEV (reference sequence). Germline trimming cut 5 bases from V and 4 bases from J; bases unmatched to any gene: 13. The CDR3 region has the DNA TGTGCCAGCAGTACACGACAGGGTATATGGACCACTGAAGCTTTCTTT. This gives the protein CASSTRQGIWTTEAFF.

V and J are TRBV27 and TRBJ1-6, with 9 bases that match TRBD1. V was pared by 9 bases and J by 10 bases, with 10 bases of the junction left unmatched. Looked up from germline, CDR1 is MNHEY and CDR2 is SMNVEV (reference sequence). The length of the CDR3 is 14 residues. CDR3 protein: CASTYRGHGSPLHF. As DNA, the CDR3 is TGTGCCAGTACCTACAGGGGGCATGGCTCACCCCTCCACTTT.

CDR3 residues: CAWSLGGGGLNEQFF. CDR3 bases: TGTGCCTGGAGTCTTGGAGGGGGGGGCTTGAATGAGCAGTTCTTC. The rearrangement joins TRBV30 to TRBJ2-1; possible D gene TRBD2, 7 bases. The CDR3 covers 15 residues. Germline V CDR1 and CDR2: GTSNPN, SVGIG (reference sequence). V shed 2 bases and J shed 7 bases, with 18 bases lying between them. The whole variable domain, filled in from reference TRBV30 and TRBJ2-1, reads SQTIHQWPATLVQPVGSPLSLECTVEGTSNPNLYWYRQAAGRGLQLLFYSVGIGQISSEVPQNLSASRPQDRQFILSSKKLLLSDSGFYLCAWSLGGGGLNEQFFGPGTRLTVL.

The chain carries TRBV29-1 and TRBJ1-2, with D unclear. V dropped 1 base and J dropped 8 bases, with 17 bases sitting between them. CDR1 and CDR2 from the germline V gene are SQVTM and ANQGSEA. The CDR3 has 14 residues. CDR3 sequence: CSVEAISLSGGYTF. CDR3 coding DNA: TGCAGCGTTGAAGCAATCTCCCTCTCGGGAGGCTACACCTTC. Complete variable domain (other parts from reference TRBV29-1 and TRBJ1-2): SAVISQKPSRDICQRGTSLTIQCQVDSQVTMMFWYRQQPGQSLTLIATANQGSEATYESGFVIDKFPISRPNLTFSTLTVSNMSPEDSSIYLCSVEAISLSGGYTFGSGTRLTVV.

V gene TRBV28 combines with J gene TRBJ2-2, with D perhaps matching TRBD2 (6 bases). The V and J ends lost 6 bases and 6 bases respectively, with 14 bases between them. CDR3 size: 14 residues. Per germline, CDR1 MDHEN and CDR2 SYDVKM. DNA for the CDR3: TGTGCCAGCAGAGAGACTAGTCTCGCCGGGGAGCTGTTTTTT. As protein: CASRETSLAGELFF.

The chain is built from TRBV6-5 and TRBJ2-7, with TRBD2 matching over 7 bases. The CDR3 extends over 16 amino acids. J was trimmed by 11 bases and V by 4 bases; bases with no gene match: 20. Germline V CDR1 and CDR2: MNHEY, SVGAGI. The CDR3 region has the DNA TGTGCCAGCAGTTCCTCCGGGGGTAGCGGGTCCCGGGGGGAGTACTTC. It yields the protein CASSSSGGSGSRGEYF.

J is TRBJ2-1 and V is TRBV10-3, with TRBD2 matching over 13 bases. Trimming removed 5 bases from V and 2 bases from J; junction bases left unmatched: 9. The CDR3 runs to 18 residues. Germline values: CDR1 ENHRY, CDR2 SYGVKD. DNA of the CDR3: TGTGCCATCAGTCCAGGGGGACTAGCGGGGACTACCTACAATGAGCAGTTCTTC. The encoded protein is CAISPGGLAGTTYNEQFF.

The chain recombines TRBV6-5 with TRBJ2-7; 7 nucleotides match TRBD1. Germline trimming cut 2 bases from V and 0 bases from J; bases unmatched to any gene: 7. Per the germline V gene, CDR1 is MNHEY and CDR2 is SVGAGI. The CDR3 covers 16 residues. The CDR3 loop reads CASSYQGQSGSYEQYF. CDR3 coding DNA: TGTGCCAGCAGTTACCAGGGACAGTCAGGCTCCTACGAGCAGTACTTC.